Described below is a single T cell receptor beta chain sequence and its context. Antigen specificity is unknown. The record originates from a study of CD8+ T cells in alopecia areata. About the research overall: At a dose of 5 to 10 mg twice daily, oral tofacitinib was given to treated patients. Whole-study findings and limits: Lesional scalp, notably in alopecia totalis/universalis, had clonality above that of normal scalp.

This CDR3 spans 14 amino acids. The V end was cut by 8 bases, the J end by 2 bases, with 16 bases between. Germline V gene data show CDR1 as SQVTM and CDR2 as ANQGSEA. The investigators collected lesional scalp punch biopsies and peripheral blood from alopecia areata patients. As the sequencing template, cDNA was produced by extracting RNA and reverse transcribing it. TCRdb's table, derived via immunoSEQ multiplex PCR, lists solely in-frame clones and lacks some. The sample lists 200,000 to 250,000 clones, roughly 69% occurring once. This TCR came from a human donor with alopecia areata. Sequencing was performed on CD4+ T cells sorted from blood, taken at week 0. The rearrangement uses TRBV29-1 and TRBJ2-1; D not resolved. For the CDR3, the DNA is TGCAGCTTTTCATACACGATTACCTACAATGAGCAGTTCTTC. This gives the protein CSFSYTITYNEQFF.